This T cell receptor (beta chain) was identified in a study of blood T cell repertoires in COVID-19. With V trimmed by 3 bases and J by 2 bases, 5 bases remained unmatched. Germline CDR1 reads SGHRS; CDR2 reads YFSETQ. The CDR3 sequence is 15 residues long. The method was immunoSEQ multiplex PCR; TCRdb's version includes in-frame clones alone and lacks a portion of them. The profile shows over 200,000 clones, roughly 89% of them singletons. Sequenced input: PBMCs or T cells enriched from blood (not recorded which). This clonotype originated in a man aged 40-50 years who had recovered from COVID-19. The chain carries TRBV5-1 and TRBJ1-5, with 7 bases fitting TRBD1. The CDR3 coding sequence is TGCGCCAGCAGCTCGACAGGGTTGGGCAATCAGCCCCAGCATTTT. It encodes CASSSTGLGNQPQHF.